This T cell receptor (beta chain) is from a study of T cell responses to AZD1222 COVID-19 vaccine (dated by TCRdb to about 2021). For the study in its entirety: AZD1222 recipients given second doses at about 4 weeks or at about 12 weeks were pooled, since spike-specific TCR depth and breadth were not found to differ between the two schedules. A total of 233 trial participants underwent TCR sequencing, of whom 200 to 220 had received two doses of AZD1222 and 26 had received two doses of the MenACWY control vaccine. Trial participants were enrolled by age into subgroups of 18-55, 56-69 and 70-plus years, and around 150, 29 and 61 TCR-sequenced participants, respectively, were included in these subgroups.

General conclusions and limits of the study: Most participants were white British and females outnumbered males, and the authors suggested that clonal diversity may have been underestimated. Because no day 14 peak-response samples were available, repertoires were characterized only after the peak T cell response. Vaccine-associated CD4 TCRs spanned the whole spike protein, with dominant responses in regions 160-218 and 743-854. Reportedly, almost half of the unique spike-specific TCRs recognized epitopes lying outside the regions that are mutated in the B.1.351 and B.1.1.7 variants. Conclusions about previously exposed vaccinees are limited because only a handful of AZD1222 recipients were SARS-CoV-2 seropositive at baseline. Spike-specific TCR breadth and depth rose significantly after two AZD1222 doses compared with day 0 and with MenACWY recipients. The 56-69-year group was small, and its depth increase did not reach significance, likely because of low power.

The CDR3 regions of human TCRbeta chains were subjected to immunosequencing. The authors processed their data as follows. Repertoire TCRs were matched against a reference library of SARS-CoV-2-specific TCRs generated with the MIRA antigen-specificity platform. Breadth meant the fraction of unique TCRs that were SARS-CoV-2-associated, whereas depth meant the fraction of total T cells that were SARS-CoV-2-associated. Each spike-specific TCR was assigned to its reactive spike region and to a CD4 or CD8 class using the MIRA data. Log10-transformed breadth and depth values were compared by one-way ANOVA with Sidak's multiple comparisons tests. This is the immuneACCESS table as TCRdb keeps it, with only in-frame sequences that have V and J called. A part of the clones is gone; compared with another copy, unresolved V genes explain less than half, and the rest is unexplained. That table furnishes V, J and clone size, whereas the DNA furnished D and trimming. The sample table lists under 150,000 clones, less than 90% of them with a count of one. The ten largest clones add up to around 7% of the sample.

As to this clone: Its antigen remains undetermined. One base away there is no much larger clone; base qualities are not given.

The CDR3 goes from the cysteine to the phenylalanine over 14 residues. Just the 42-base CDR3 DNA is kept, in frame starting at base 1. Ends trimmed: V by 4 bases, J by 1 base; bases unmatched to a gene: 3. The CDR1 and CDR2 encoded by the germline V gene are SGDLS and YYNGEE. What the time point label conveys for this sample: baseline before first vaccination. The vaccinee samples were drawn from two UK trials, COV001 and COV002, one of which was a single-blind randomized controlled phase 2/3 trial testing AZD1222 (ChAdOx1 nCoV-19) in healthy adults. For TCRbeta chain sequencing, PBMC samples were collected from trial participants at day 0 and at day 28 after the second dose.

This material consisted of peripheral blood, taken on day 0 of AZD1222 vaccination. Recombination joined TRBV9 with TRBJ2-5, with 8 junctional bases fitting TRBD1. The origin of this receptor is an adult in good health. The bases read TGTGCCAGCAGCTTTGGGACAGGCCAAGAGACCCAGTACTTC. The resulting protein is CASSFGTGQETQYF.